Described below is a single TCR beta chain sequence and its context. Antigen: not known. Peripheral blood samples and lesional scalp punch biopsies were obtained from alopecia areata patients. This entry comes from a study of CD8+ T cells in alopecia areata. About the study: At a dose of 5 to 10 mg twice daily, oral tofacitinib was given to treated patients. Dosing spanned 6 to 18 months on tofacitinib, then 6 months off drug. Points from the study as a whole: Mice showed TCR sharing more clearly than patients did, possibly owing to HLA. Lesional scalp displayed greater clonality than normal scalp, most notably in alopecia totalis/universalis.

RNA was extracted and reverse transcribed into cDNA as the sequencing template. Assay used: immunoSEQ multiplex PCR; TCRdb lists only in-frame clones, some missing. The table has about 11,000 clones, approximately 57% seen once. The germline CDR1 and CDR2 sequences are MDHEN and SYDVKM. This CDR3 region has 15 residues. V was pared by 3 bases and J by 7 bases, with 6 bases of the junction left unmatched. This receptor was taken from a human donor with alopecia areata. Sequencing used skin. This sequence joins TRBV28 and TRBJ2-2; 9 bases match TRBD1. Here the CDR3 DNA reads TGTGCCAGCAGTTTCGAGACAGGGGGTATCGGGGAGCTGTTTTTT. Translation: CASSFETGGIGELFF.